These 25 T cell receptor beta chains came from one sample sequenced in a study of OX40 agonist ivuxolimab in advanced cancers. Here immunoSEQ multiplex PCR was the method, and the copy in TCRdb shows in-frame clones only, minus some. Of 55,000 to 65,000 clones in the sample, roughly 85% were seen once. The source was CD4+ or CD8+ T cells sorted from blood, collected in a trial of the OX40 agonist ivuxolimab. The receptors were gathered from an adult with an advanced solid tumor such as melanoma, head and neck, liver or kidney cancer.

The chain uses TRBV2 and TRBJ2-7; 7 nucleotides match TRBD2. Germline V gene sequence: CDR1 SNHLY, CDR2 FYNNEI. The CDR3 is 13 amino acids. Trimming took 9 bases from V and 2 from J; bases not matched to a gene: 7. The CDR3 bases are TGTGCCAGTAATGGCGGGAGAGCCTACGAGCAGTACTTC. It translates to CASNGGRAYEQYF. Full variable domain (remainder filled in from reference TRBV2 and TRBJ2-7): EPEVTQTPSHQVTQMGQEVILRCVPISNHLYFYWYRQILGQKVEFLVSFYNNEISEKSEIFDDQFSVERPDGSNFTLKIRSTKLEDSAMYFCASNGGRAYEQYFGPGTRLTVT.

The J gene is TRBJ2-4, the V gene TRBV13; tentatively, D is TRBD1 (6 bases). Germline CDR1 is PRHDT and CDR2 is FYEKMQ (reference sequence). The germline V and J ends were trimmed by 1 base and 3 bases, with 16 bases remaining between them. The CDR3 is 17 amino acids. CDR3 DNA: TGTGCCAGCAGCTTAGCGTACCCGACAGGTAACAAAAACATTCAGTACTTC. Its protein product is CASSLAYPTGNKNIQYF.

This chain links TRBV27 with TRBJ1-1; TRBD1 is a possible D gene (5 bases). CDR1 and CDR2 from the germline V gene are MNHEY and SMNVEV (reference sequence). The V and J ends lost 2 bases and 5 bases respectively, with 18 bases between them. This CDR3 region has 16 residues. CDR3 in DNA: TGTGCCAGCAGTTTAGGCGGGGGGATCGGGAAAACTGAAGCTTTCTTT. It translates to CASSLGGGIGKTEAFF.

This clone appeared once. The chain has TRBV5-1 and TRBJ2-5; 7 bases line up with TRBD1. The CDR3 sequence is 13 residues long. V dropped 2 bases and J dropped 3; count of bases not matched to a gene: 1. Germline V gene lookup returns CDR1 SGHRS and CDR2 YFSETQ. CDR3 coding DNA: TGCGCCAGCAGCTTAGGGGGCGAAGAGACCCAGTACTTC. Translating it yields CASSLGGEETQYF.

The CDR3: CASSQEFGGPNTGELFF. Written as DNA, the CDR3 is TGCGCCAGCAGCCAAGAATTCGGCGGACCGAACACCGGGGAGCTGTTTTTT. V and J are TRBV4-1 and TRBJ2-2; D not certain. Trimming removed 0 bases from V and 0 bases from J, with 11 bases in between. Germline V gene sequence: CDR1 MGHRA, CDR2 YSYEKL. The CDR3 loop spans 17 amino acids.

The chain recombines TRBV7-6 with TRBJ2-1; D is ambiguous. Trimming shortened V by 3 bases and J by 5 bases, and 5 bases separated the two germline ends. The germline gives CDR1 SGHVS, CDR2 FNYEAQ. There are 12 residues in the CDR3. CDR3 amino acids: CASSFQDNEQFF. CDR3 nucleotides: TGTGCCAGCAGCTTTCAAGACAATGAGCAGTTCTTC.

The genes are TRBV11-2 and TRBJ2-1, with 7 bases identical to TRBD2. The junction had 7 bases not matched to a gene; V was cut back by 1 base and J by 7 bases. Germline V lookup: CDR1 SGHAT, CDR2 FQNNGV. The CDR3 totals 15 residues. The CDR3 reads CASSLAAGLWNEQFF. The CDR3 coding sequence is TGTGCCAGCAGCTTAGCCGCGGGACTATGGAATGAGCAGTTCTTC.

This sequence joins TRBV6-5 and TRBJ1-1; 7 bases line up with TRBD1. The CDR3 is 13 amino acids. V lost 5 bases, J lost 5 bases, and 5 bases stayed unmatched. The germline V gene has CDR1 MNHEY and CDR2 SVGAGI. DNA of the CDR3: TGTGCCAGCAGTCTTACAGGGGCGACTGAAGCTTTCTTT. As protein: CASSLTGATEAFF.

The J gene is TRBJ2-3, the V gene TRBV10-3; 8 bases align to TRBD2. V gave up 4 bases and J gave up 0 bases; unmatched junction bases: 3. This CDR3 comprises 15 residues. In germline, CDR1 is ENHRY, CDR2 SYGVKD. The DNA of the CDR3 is TGTGCCATCAGTGCACTAGCGGTTAGCACAGATACGCAGTATTTT. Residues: CAISALAVSTDTQYF.

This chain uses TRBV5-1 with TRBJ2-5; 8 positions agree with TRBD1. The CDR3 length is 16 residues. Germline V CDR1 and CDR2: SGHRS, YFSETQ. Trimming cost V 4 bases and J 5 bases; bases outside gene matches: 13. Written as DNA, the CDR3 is TGCGCCAGCAGCCCACCCCCCCCGGACAGGGTTGAGACCCAGTACTTC. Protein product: CASSPPPPDRVETQYF. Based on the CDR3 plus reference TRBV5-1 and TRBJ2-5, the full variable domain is KAGVTQTPRYLIKTRGQQVTLSCSPISGHRSVSWYQQTPGQGLQFLFEYFSETQRNKGNFPGRFSGRQFSNSRSEMNVSTLELGDSALYLCASSPPPPDRVETQYFGPGTRLLVL.

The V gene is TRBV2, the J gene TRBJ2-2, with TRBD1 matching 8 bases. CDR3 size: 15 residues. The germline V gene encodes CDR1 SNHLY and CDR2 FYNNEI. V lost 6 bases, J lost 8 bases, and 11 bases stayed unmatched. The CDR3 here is CASSPDREIRGELFF. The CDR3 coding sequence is TGTGCCAGCAGCCCGGACAGGGAAATAAGGGGGGAGCTGTTTTTT.

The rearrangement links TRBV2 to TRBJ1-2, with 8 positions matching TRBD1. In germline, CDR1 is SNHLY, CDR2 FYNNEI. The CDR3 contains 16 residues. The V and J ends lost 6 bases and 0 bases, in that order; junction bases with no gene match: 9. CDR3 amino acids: CASRDRQGKANYGYTF. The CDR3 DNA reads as TGTGCCAGCAGGGACCGACAGGGGAAGGCTAACTATGGCTACACCTTC.

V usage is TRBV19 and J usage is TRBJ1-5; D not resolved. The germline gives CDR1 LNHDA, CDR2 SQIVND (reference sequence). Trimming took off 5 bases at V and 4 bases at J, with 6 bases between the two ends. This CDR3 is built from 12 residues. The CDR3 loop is CASSGRNQPQHF. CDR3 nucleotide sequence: TGTGCCAGTAGTGGCAGGAATCAGCCCCAGCATTTT.

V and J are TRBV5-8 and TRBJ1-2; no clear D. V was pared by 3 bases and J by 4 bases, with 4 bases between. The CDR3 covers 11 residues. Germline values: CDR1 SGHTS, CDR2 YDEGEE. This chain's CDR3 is CASSSLYGYTF. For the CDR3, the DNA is TGTGCCAGCAGCTCCCTCTATGGCTACACCTTC.

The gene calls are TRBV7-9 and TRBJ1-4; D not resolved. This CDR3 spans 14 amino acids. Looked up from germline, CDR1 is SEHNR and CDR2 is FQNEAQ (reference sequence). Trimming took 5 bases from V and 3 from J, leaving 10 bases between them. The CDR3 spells CASSPHGPNEKLFF. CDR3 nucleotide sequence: TGTGCCAGCAGCCCCCATGGGCCTAATGAAAAACTGTTTTTT.

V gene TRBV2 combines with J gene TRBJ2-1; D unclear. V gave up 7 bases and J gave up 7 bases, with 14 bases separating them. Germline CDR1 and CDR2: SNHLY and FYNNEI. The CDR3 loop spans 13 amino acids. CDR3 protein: CASTLLWGNEQFF. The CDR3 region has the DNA TGTGCCAGCACCCTGCTGTGGGGAAATGAGCAGTTCTTC.

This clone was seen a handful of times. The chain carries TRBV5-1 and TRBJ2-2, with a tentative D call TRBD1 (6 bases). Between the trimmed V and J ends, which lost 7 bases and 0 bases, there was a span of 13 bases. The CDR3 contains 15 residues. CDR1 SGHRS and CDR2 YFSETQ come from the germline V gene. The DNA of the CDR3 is TGCGCCAGCTACGACAGGACCACGAACACCGGGGAGCTGTTTTTT. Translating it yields CASYDRTTNTGELFF.

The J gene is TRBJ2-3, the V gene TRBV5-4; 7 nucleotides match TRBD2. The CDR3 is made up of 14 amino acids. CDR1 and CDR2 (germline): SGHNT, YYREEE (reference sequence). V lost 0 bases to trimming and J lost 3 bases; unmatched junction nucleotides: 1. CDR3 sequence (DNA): TGTGCCAGCAGCTTGGGGGGAGGGACAGATACGCAGTATTTT. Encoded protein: CASSLGGGTDTQYF.

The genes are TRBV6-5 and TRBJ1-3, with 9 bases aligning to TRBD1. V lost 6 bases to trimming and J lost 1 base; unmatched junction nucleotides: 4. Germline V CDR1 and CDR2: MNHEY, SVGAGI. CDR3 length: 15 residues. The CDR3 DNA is TGTGCCAGCAGGAGGACAGGGGCTTCTGGAAACACCATATATTTT. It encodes CASRRTGASGNTIYF.

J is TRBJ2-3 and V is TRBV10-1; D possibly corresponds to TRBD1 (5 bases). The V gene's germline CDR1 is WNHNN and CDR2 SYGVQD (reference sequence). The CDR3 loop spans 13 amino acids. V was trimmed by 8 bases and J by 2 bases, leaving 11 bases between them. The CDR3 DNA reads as TGCGCCAGCCAAGGGGAACTCACAGATACGCAGTATTTT. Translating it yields CASQGELTDTQYF.

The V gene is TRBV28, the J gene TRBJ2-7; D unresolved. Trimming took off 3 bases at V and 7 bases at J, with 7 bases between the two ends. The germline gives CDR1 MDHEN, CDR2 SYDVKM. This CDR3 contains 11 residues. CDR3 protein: CASSFFGEQYF. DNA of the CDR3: TGTGCCAGCAGTTTCTTTGGGGAGCAGTACTTC. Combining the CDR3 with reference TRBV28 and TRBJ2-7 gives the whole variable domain DVKVTQSSRYLVKRTGEKVFLECVQDMDHENMFWYRQDPGLGLRLIYFSYDVKMKEKGDIPEGYSVSREKKERFSLILESASTNQTSMYLCASSFFGEQYFGPGTRLTVT.

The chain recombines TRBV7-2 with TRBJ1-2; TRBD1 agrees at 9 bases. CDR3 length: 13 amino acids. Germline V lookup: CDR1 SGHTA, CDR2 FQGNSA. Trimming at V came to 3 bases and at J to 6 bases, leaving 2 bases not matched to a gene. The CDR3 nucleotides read TGTGCCAGCAGCTTTTGGGACAGGGATGGCTACACCTTC. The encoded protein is CASSFWDRDGYTF.

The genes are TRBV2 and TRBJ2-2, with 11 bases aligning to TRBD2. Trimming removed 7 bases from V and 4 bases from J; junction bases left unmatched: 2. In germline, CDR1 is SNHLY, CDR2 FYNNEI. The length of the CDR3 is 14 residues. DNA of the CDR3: TGTGCCAGCAAGGGGACTAGCGGCACCGGGGAGCTGTTTTTT. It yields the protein CASKGTSGTGELFF.

DNA for the CDR3: TGTGCCAGCAGCCTAAACTTGAACACCGGGGAGCTGTTTTTT. Encoded protein: CASSLNLNTGELFF. The chain carries TRBV7-3 and TRBJ2-2; no definite D call. V lost 5 bases and J 1 base, leaving 8 bases between the germline ends. CDR1 and CDR2 (germline): SGHTA, FQGTGA. This CDR3 is 14 amino acids long. The full variable domain, with the rest looked up from reference TRBV7-3 and TRBJ2-2, is GAGVSQTPSNKVTEKGKYVELRCDPISGHTALYWYRQSLGQGPEFLIYFQGTGAADDSGLPNDRFFAVRPEGSVSTLKIQRTERGDSAVYLCASSLNLNTGELFFGEGSRLTVL.

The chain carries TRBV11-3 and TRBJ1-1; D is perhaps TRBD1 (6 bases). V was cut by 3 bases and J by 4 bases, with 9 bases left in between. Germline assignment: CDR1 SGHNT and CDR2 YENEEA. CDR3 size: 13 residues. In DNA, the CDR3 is TGTGCCAGCAGCTTTGGCAGGGGCACTGAAGCTTTCTTT. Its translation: CASSFGRGTEAFF.